This T cell receptor (beta chain) emerged from a study of Ad26.COV2.S vaccination and SARS-CoV-2 variants. General observations from the study: Marked by substantial breadth, spike-specific CD8+ and CD4+ T cell responses were reportedly seen after vaccination.

The CDR3 has 16 amino acids. V gave up 2 bases and J gave up 2 bases; unmatched junction bases: 7. Germline CDR1 SGHRS, CDR2 YFSETQ. Only one count was recorded for this clone. Its antigen is unknown. Profiling relied on immunoSEQ multiplex PCR, and the TCRdb table lists in-frame clones only, not all of them. The table includes over 90,000 clones, roughly 80% detected once. The origin of this receptor is a human donor who had recovered from COVID-19. Specimen: peripheral blood, collected after recovery from COVID-19. The rearrangement uses TRBV5-1 and TRBJ2-7; 10 bases match TRBD2. CDR3 bases: TGCGCCAGCAGCTTATTAGCAGCGGGGGGGACCTACGAGCAGTACTTC. Translation gives CASSLLAAGGTYEQYF.